This T cell receptor (beta chain) came from a study of T cells in localized non-small cell lung cancer. TCRdb's copy holds only in-frame clones and misses some; the assay was immunoSEQ multiplex PCR. The sample holds approximately 1,500 clones, roughly 25% seen once. This clone came up once. The sequence came from a female donor of 60 years or more with stage II lung adenocarcinoma. The sequencing used normal lung tissue next to the tumor, collected before any cancer treatment.

The CDR3 reads CASSPTTDRAAGNTIYF. Written as DNA, the CDR3 is TGTGCCAGCTCACCAACGACGGACAGGGCGGCGGGAAACACCATATATTTT. The J gene is TRBJ1-3, the V gene TRBV18, with TRBD1 matching 8 bases. Germline CDR1 is KGHSH and CDR2 is LQKENI. This CDR3 comprises 17 residues. The ends lost 2 bases at V and 4 bases at J; junction bases unmatched: 10.